The sequence of this T cell receptor beta chain was determined in a study of T cells in localized non-small cell lung cancer (dated by TCRdb to 2018 to 2020). A note on the overall study: The study examined T cell repertoires in 236 patients with early-stage NSCLC and compared tumors with uninvolved tumor-adjacent lungs. The cohort was made up of approximately 250 treatment-naive NSCLC patients whose localized lung tumors had been resected. The mean age of the NSCLC patients was about 70 years, with fewer than 150 men and 85 to 110 women.

The immunoSEQ Assay was used to sequence TCR beta CDR3 regions from DNA. From the authors' description of their analysis: T cell density was computed as TCR beta template counts normalized to usable DNA estimated by amplifying housekeeping genes. Using the preseqR package, richness was estimated by extrapolating to 120,000 templates for tissue samples and 400,000 templates for PBMC samples. Clonality was taken to be one minus Pielou's evenness. To identify tissue-enriched TCRs, differential abundance testing was run on productive amino-acid clonotypes with a minimum total count of 5 and an alpha of 0.1. The Jaccard Index and the Morisita Overlap Index were used to measure repertoire overlap between compartments. GLIPH grouped TCR beta CDR3s together with public tetramer-defined viral CDR3s, and a viral motif had to include at least three viral sequences and also show V-gene enrichment. Drawn from immuneACCESS, this table holds only the in-frame rearrangements with V and J called that TCRdb kept. Clones are partly lost; checked studies trace under half to an unresolved V gene and leave the rest unexplained. The V and J calls and clone size come from that table; D and trimming were worked out from the DNA. Across this sample there are approximately 1,100 clones, with less than 25% seen only once. Clones ranked in the top ten supply 12% of the sample.

There are 17 amino acids in the CDR3, from cysteine to phenylalanine inclusive. The sequence is cut down to CDR3 DNA, 51 bases in frame from base 1. CDR1 is given as MGHRA and CDR2 as YSYEKL, both from the germline V gene. V has 0 bases trimmed and J has 6 bases trimmed; junction bases matching no gene number 11. Uninvolved adjacent lung was obtained at least 2 cm from the tumor margin, and the absence of atypia was confirmed by two independent pathologists. At diagnosis, tumor, uninvolved tumor-adjacent lung and peripheral blood were collected and then preserved as a mix of FFPE and fresh-frozen material. This clone has just a few counts. No antigen is known for it. No quality values exist for individual bases; no much larger clone is one base distant. The research as a whole found: The highest T cell clonality was observed in uninvolved tumor-adjacent lung, where clonality exceeded that of tumor, suggesting that antigenic responses were more focused in uninvolved tumor-adjacent lung. A median of about 55 of the top 100 tumor clones were detected in paired uninvolved adjacent lung, and around 30 of these tumor clones were also found among the top 100 clones of the paired uninvolved adjacent lung. Longer overall survival was associated with higher T cell density in blood, whereas shorter survival was associated with higher clonality in adjacent lung. Because multi-region sequencing of the tumors was not done, intratumor heterogeneity could not be ruled out. Since the design was exploratory, TCR variables were selected using unadjusted p-values with no false-discovery rate correction.

This TCR came from a male donor at least 60 years old with stage III lung adenocarcinoma. Specimen: normal lung tissue next to the tumor, collected before any cancer treatment. The chain employs TRBV4-1 and TRBJ1-5, with 7 middle bases fitting TRBD1. The CDR3 here reads CASSQDSRGGAGQPQHF. The DNA sequence reads TGCGCCAGCAGCCAAGATTCGAGAGGGGGCGCGGGTCAGCCCCAGCATTTT.